Presented here are 4 T cell receptor beta chains from one specimen sequenced in a study of T-cell reconstitution after alpha-beta-depleted transplantation in children. Molecular barcoding with unique molecular identifiers was used for the TCRbeta library. TCRdb re-called the PCR reads through MiXCR, storing one row per CDR3 protein. The sample contains 530,000 or so distinct CDR3 sequences, 25% to 30% of which appear only once. Sequences were derived from PBMCs, sampled before TCRalphabeta/CD19-depleted stem cell transplant. The receptors here all came from a boy under two years old with Wiskott-Aldrich syndrome, due to receive a stem cell transplant.

This clonotype came up a few times. The rearrangement links TRBV18 to TRBJ2-5; 9 bases are shared with TRBD2. The ends lost 2 bases at V and 5 bases at J; junction bases unmatched: 3. Germline V gene sequence: CDR1 KGHSH, CDR2 LQKENI. The CDR3 contains 14 residues. The CDR3 sequence: CASSPLAGVETQYF. The CDR3 nucleotides read TGTGCCAGCTCACCATTAGCGGGAGTCGAGACCCAGTACTTC. Combining the CDR3 with reference TRBV18 and TRBJ2-5 gives the whole variable domain NAGVMQNPRHLVRRRGQEARLRCSPMKGHSHVYWYRQLPEEGLKFMVYLQKENIIDESGMPKERFSAEFPKEGPSILRIQQVVRGDSAAYFCASSPLAGVETQYFGPGTRLLVL.

The chain combines TRBV5-1 with TRBJ1-2; perhaps TRBD1 as D (5 bases). The CDR3 loop spans 17 amino acids. V lost 4 bases to trimming and J lost 1 base, with 20 bases between them. Germline V gene data show CDR1 as SGHRS and CDR2 as YFSETQ. CDR3 in amino acids: CASSPASGQPYNYGYTF. The CDR3 DNA reads TGCGCCAGCAGCCCGGCTTCGGGGCAGCCGTATAACTATGGCTACACCTTC.

The chain recombines TRBV12-3 or TRBV12-4 with TRBJ2-2, with a possible D match to TRBD2 (5 bases). This CDR3 spans 15 amino acids. V shed 4 bases and J shed 8 bases, with 17 bases lying between them. This CDR3 reads CASSSQRSVSGELFF. The CDR3 DNA reads as TGTGCCAGCAGTTCTCAGCGGTCGGTATCTGGGGAGCTGTTTTTT.

The CDR3 protein is CASSVDGTDRNTQYF. The CDR3, as DNA: TGTGCCAGCAGCGTTGACGGGACAGACCGAAATACGCAGTATTTT. J is TRBJ2-3 and V is TRBV5-4, with 7 bases identical to TRBD1. The CDR3 covers 15 residues. Per the germline V gene, CDR1 is SGHNT and CDR2 is YYREEE (reference sequence). Trimming took 4 bases from V and 7 from J; bases not matched to a gene: 12. Looking up the rest from reference TRBV5-4 and TRBJ2-3 gives the full variable domain: ETGVTQSPTHLIKTRGQQVTLRCSSQSGHNTVSWYQQALGQGPQFIFQYYREEENGRGNFPPRFSGLQFPNYSSELNVNALELDDSALYLCASSVDGTDRNTQYFGPGTRLTVL.